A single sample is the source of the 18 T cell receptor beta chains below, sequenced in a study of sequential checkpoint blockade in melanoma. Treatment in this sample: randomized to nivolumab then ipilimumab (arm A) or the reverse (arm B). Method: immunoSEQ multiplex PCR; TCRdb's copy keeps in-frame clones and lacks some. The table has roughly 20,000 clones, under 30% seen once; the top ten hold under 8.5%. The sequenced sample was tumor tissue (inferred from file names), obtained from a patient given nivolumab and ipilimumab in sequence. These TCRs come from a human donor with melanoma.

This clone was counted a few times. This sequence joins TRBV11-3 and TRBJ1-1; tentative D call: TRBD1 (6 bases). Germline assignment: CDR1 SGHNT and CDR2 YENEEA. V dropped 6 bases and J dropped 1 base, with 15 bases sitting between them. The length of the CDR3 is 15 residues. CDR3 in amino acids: CASRVGGAANTEAFF. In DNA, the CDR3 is TGTGCCAGCAGAGTGGGGGGGGCGGCGAACACTGAAGCTTTCTTT.

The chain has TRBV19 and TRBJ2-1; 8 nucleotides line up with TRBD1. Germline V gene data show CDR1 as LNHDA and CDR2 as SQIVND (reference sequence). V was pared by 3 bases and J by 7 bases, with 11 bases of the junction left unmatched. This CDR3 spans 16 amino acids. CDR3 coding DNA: TGTGCCAGTAGTATGGCGGGGCAGGGGGCGCGAAATGAGCAGTTCTTC. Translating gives CASSMAGQGARNEQFF.

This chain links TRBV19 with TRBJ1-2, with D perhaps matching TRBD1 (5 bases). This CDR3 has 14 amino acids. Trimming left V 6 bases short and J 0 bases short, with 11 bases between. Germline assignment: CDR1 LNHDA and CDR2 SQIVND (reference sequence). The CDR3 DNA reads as TGTGCCAGTAGGGTGCAGGGAGCTAACTATGGCTACACCTTC. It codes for CASRVQGANYGYTF.

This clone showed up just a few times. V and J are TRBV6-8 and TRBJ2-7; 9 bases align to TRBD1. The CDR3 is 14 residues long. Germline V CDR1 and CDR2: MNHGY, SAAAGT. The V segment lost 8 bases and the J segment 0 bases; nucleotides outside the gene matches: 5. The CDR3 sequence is CASADRGGSYEQYF. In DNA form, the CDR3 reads TGTGCCAGCGCGGACAGGGGAGGCTCCTACGAGCAGTACTTC.

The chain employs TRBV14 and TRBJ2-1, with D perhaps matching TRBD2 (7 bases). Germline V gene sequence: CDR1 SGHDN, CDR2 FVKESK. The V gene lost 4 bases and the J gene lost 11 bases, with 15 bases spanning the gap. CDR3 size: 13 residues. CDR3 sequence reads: CASSLNKGGQQFF. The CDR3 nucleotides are TGTGCCAGCAGCCTAAATAAGGGGGGGCAGCAGTTCTTC.

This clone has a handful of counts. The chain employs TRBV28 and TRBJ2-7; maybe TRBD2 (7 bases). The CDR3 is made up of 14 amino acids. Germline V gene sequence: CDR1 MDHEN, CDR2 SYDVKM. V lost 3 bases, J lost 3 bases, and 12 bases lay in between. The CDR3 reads CASSFGGGGYEQYF. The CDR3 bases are TGTGCCAGCAGTTTCGGAGGGGGGGGCTACGAGCAGTACTTC.

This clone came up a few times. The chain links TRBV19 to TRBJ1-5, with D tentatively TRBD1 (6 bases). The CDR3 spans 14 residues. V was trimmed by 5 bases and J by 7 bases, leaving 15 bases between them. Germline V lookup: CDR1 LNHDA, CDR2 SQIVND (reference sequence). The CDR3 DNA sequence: TGTGCCAGTAGTCAAGGGGGGTTAGGACAGCCCCAGCATTTT. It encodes CASSQGGLGQPQHF. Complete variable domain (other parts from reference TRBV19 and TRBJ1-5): DGGITQSPKYLFRKEGQNVTLSCEQNLNHDAMYWYRQDPGQGLRLIYYSQIVNDFQKGDIAEGYSVSREKKESFPLTVTSAQKNPTAFYLCASSQGGLGQPQHFGDGTRLSIL.

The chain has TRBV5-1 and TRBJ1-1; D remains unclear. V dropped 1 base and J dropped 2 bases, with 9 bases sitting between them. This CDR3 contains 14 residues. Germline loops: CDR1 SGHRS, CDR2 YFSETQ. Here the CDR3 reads CASSLRQSNTEAFF. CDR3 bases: TGCGCCAGCAGCTTGCGTCAGAGCAACACTGAAGCTTTCTTT. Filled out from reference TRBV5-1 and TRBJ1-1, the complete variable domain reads KAGVTQTPRYLIKTRGQQVTLSCSPISGHRSVSWYQQTPGQGLQFLFEYFSETQRNKGNFPGRFSGRQFSNSRSEMNVSTLELGDSALYLCASSLRQSNTEAFFGQGTRLTVV.

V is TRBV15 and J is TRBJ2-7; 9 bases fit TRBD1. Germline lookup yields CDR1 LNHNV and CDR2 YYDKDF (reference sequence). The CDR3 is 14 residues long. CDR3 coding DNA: TGTGCACTCCTGAGGGACAGGGACCGGTTTGAGCAGTACTTC. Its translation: CALLRDRDRFEQYF.

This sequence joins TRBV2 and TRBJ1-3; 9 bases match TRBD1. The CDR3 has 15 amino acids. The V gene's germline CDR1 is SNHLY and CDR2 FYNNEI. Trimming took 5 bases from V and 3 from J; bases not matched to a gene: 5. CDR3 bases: TGTGCCAGCAGTCTACAGGGGGCGGGTGGAAACACCATATATTTT. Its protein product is CASSLQGAGGNTIYF.

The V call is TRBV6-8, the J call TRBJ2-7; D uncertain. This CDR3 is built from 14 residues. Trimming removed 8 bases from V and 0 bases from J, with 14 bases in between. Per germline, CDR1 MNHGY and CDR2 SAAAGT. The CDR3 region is CASQVLRSSYEQYF. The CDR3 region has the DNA TGTGCCAGCCAGGTATTAAGGAGCTCCTACGAGCAGTACTTC.

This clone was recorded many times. The CDR3 is CSVALGLEIYF. The CDR3 coding sequence is TGCAGCGTTGCCTTAGGACTCGAAATTTACTTC. V and J are TRBV29-1 and TRBJ2-7, with D perhaps TRBD2 (5 bases). The CDR3 consists of 11 residues. Trimming took 4 bases from V and 13 from J, leaving 17 bases between them. Germline V CDR1 and CDR2: SQVTM, ANQGSEA.

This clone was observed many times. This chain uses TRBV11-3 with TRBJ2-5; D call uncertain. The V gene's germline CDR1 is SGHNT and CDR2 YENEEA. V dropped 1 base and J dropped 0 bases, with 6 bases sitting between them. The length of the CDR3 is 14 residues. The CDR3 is CASSLVQYQETQYF. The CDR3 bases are TGTGCCAGCAGCTTAGTTCAGTACCAAGAGACCCAGTACTTC.

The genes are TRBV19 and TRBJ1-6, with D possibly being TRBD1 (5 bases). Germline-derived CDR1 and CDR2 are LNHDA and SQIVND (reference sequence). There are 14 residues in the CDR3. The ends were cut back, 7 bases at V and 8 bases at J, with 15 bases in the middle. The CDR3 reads CASKSGRLDSPLHF. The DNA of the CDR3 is TGTGCCAGTAAATCAGGGCGTTTGGATTCACCCCTCCACTTT.

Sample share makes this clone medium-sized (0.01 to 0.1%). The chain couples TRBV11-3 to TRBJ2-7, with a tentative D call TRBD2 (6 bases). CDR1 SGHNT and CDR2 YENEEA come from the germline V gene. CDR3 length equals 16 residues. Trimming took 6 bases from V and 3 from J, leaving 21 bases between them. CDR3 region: CASRPSSAEKHYEQYF. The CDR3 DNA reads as TGTGCCAGCAGACCGTCTAGCGCCGAAAAACACTACGAGCAGTACTTC.

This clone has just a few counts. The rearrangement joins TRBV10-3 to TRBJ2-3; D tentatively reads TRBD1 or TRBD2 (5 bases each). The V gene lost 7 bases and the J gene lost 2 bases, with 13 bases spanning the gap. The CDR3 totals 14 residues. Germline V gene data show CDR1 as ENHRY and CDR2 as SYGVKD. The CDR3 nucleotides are TGTGCCATCAAGCAGGGACCTTCCACAGATACGCAGTATTTT. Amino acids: CAIKQGPSTDTQYF.

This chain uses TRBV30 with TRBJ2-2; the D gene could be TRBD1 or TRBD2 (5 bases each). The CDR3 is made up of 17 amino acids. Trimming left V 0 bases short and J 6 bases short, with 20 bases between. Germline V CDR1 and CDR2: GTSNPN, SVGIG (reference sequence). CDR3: CAWSVPGPLAYPGELFF. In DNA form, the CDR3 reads TGTGCCTGGAGTGTACCGGGACCCCTGGCCTACCCCGGGGAGCTGTTTTTT. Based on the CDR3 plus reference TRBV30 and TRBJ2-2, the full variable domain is SQTIHQWPATLVQPVGSPLSLECTVEGTSNPNLYWYRQAAGRGLQLLFYSVGIGQISSEVPQNLSASRPQDRQFILSSKKLLLSDSGFYLCAWSVPGPLAYPGELFFGEGSRLTVL.

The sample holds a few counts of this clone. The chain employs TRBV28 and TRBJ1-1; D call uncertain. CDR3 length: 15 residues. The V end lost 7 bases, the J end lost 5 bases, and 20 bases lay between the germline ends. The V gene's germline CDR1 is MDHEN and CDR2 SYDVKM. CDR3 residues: CASTPRWEGGTEAFF. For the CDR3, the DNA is TGTGCCAGCACCCCTCGGTGGGAGGGAGGGACTGAAGCTTTCTTT.